The rows below give T cell receptor beta chains drawn from one sample of a study of shared clonotypes between healthy human individuals. Repertoires were generated with immunoSEQ multiplex PCR, while TCRdb's copy carries only in-frame clones and drops some. In the table there are 2 million or so clones, about 95% of which are singletons. The sample comprised naive CD8+ T cells sorted from blood. The receptors stem from a man aged 18 to 29 in good health. Each CDR3 is given without its conserved first and last residue. Clone size is not always given. Where it is, it says once, few, many or a class for expanded clones.

V gene: TRBV19; clone size: -; J gene: TRBJ2-1; CDR3 protein: ASSIDLEGDNEQF
V gene: TRBV6-5; clone size: -; J gene: TRBJ2-1; CDR3 protein: ASSYWGAGSHEQF
V gene: TRBV5-5; clone size: -; J gene: TRBJ1-4; CDR3 protein: ASSFQGPNEKLF
V gene: TRBV5-1; clone size: -; J gene: TRBJ1-5; CDR3 protein: ASSQPPGQGGNQPQH
V gene: TRBV5-6; clone size: -; J gene: TRBJ2-4; CDR3 protein: ASSFSNLEDIQY
V gene: TRBV4-1; clone size: -; J gene: TRBJ2-7; CDR3 protein: ASRPRDSAYEQY
V gene: TRBV6-5; clone size: -; J gene: TRBJ1-6; CDR3 protein: ASSYNRGSPLH
V gene: TRBV29-1; clone size: -; J gene: TRBJ2-1; CDR3 protein: SVVESSYNEQF
V gene: TRBV14; clone size: -; J gene: TRBJ1-1; CDR3 protein: ASSQTPGEGNTEAF
V gene: TRBV11-2; clone size: once; J gene: TRBJ2-5; CDR3 protein: ASSLWTGQETQY
V gene: TRBV7-2; clone size: once; J gene: TRBJ2-7; CDR3 protein: ASSLMPSGGAYEQY
V gene: TRBV9; clone size: -; J gene: TRBJ2-7; CDR3 protein: ASSGDRGTYEQY
V gene: TRBV10-3; clone size: -; J gene: TRBJ2-5; CDR3 protein: AISASQGGTQY
V gene: TRBV27; clone size: once; J gene: TRBJ2-7; CDR3 protein: ASSSSQGETSYEQY
V gene: TRBV5-1; clone size: -; J gene: TRBJ2-7; CDR3 protein: ASSPRGQREAGEQY
V gene: TRBV4-2; clone size: -; J gene: TRBJ2-7; CDR3 protein: ASSHQPGLATSYEQY
V gene: TRBV7-9; clone size: -; J gene: TRBJ2-7; CDR3 protein: ASSRLAGGTYEQY
V gene: TRBV5-4; clone size: -; J gene: TRBJ2-5; CDR3 protein: ASSLVEGQETQY
V gene: TRBV28; clone size: -; J gene: TRBJ1-5; CDR3 protein: ASSLRLAGSQPQH
V gene: TRBV5-1; clone size: -; J gene: TRBJ1-5; CDR3 protein: ASSFRGQPHQPQH